This TCR beta chain stems from a study of cytomegalovirus exposure and HLA in healthy donors. General study results and limits: Among TCR beta chains, those listed as cytomegalovirus-associated numbered around 180.

The method was immunoSEQ multiplex PCR; TCRdb's version includes in-frame clones alone and lacks a portion of them. Among 150,000 to 200,000 clones listed, around 86% were seen once. The J segment lost 5 bases and the V segment lost 6 bases, leaving 9 bases of the junction unmatched. The CDR3 runs to 13 residues. Germline loops: CDR1 SQVTM, CDR2 ANQGSEA. Of note for this clone: The antigen remains unidentified.

The source is a woman between 18 and 29 years old in good health and CMV-seronegative. The chain is built from TRBV29-1 and TRBJ1-2; 7 bases fit TRBD1. The material sequenced was PBMCs. CDR3 loop: CSVPRQGGYGYTF. CDR3 DNA sequence: TGCAGCGTCCCCCGACAGGGTGGGTATGGCTACACCTTC.